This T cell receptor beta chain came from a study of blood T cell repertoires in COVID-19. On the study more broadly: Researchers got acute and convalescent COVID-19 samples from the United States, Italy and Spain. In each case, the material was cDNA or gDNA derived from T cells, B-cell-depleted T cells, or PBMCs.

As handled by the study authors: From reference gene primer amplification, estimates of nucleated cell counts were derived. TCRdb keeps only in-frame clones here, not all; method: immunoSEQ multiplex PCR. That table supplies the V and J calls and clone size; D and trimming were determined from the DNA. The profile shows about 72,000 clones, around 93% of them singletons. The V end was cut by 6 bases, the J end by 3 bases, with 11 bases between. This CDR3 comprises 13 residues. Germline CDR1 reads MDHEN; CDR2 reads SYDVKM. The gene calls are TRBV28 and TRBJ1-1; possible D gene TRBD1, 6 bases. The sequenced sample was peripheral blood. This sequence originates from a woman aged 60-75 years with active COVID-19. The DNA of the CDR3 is TGTGCCAGCAGACTAGGGGGGGACACTGAAGCTTTCTTT. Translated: CASRLGGDTEAFF. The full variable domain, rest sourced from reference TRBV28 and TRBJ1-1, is DVKVTQSSRYLVKRTGEKVFLECVQDMDHENMFWYRQDPGLGLRLIYFSYDVKMKEKGDIPEGYSVSREKKERFSLILESASTNQTSMYLCASRLGGDTEAFFGQGTRLTVV.